The TCR beta chain under discussion was sequenced for a study of T cells in Graves' hyperthyroidism and ophthalmopathy. Whole-study context: Before treatment of any kind, peripheral blood was taken at initial diagnosis. Points from the study as a whole: Ophthalmopathy was told apart from stable hyperthyroidism by a 13 V-J model.

RNA transcripts provided the source from which TCR beta CDR3 regions were amplified. The TCR CDR3 first-round RT-PCR relied on the HTBI primer set. TCRdb reprocessed the multiplex PCR reads via MiXCR and lists one record per CDR3 protein. The sample contains about 840,000 distinct CDR3 sequences, roughly 40% of which appear only once. Uncontrolled infection, other autoimmune disease, pregnancy or lactation led to exclusion. In making diagnoses, clinical symptoms, serum thyroxine and TRAb, thyroid ultrasound and orbital computed tomography were all used. V was trimmed by 4 bases and J by 2 bases, leaving 15 bases between them. The CDR3 totals 15 residues. The V gene's germline CDR1 is SGHTA and CDR2 FQGNSA. As for this clonotype: Its cognate antigen is unknown.

V gene TRBV7-2 combines with J gene TRBJ2-7, with TRBD2 as a possible D gene (5 bases). The specimen was blood. This clonotype was sampled from a man younger than 35 with Graves' hyperthyroidism. The CDR3 here is CASSSAYSGTYEQYF. The CDR3, as DNA: TGTGCCAGCAGCTCGGCATACTCGGGGACCTACGAGCAGTACTTC.